The 25 T cell receptor beta chains listed next were all sequenced from one sample in a study of T cell responses to AZD1222 COVID-19 vaccine. Repertoires were generated with immunoSEQ multiplex PCR, while TCRdb's copy carries only in-frame clones and drops some. This sample has 95,000 to 150,000 clones, with approximately 88% found just once. Sequencing was performed on peripheral blood, taken on day 0 of AZD1222 vaccination. These receptors all stem from an adult in good health.

V usage is TRBV7-2 and J usage is TRBJ1-1; D possibly corresponds to TRBD1 (6 bases). The V end lost 4 bases, the J end lost 2 bases, and 11 bases lay between the germline ends. Per the germline V gene, CDR1 is SGHTA and CDR2 is FQGNSA. The CDR3 contains 14 residues. The CDR3 sequence is CASSWNRDNTEAFF. The CDR3 nucleotides are TGTGCCAGCAGCTGGAACAGGGATAACACTGAAGCTTTCTTT.

The chain uses TRBV3-1 (or the pseudogene TRBV3-2) and TRBJ1-1; D is uncertain. Germline V lookup: CDR1 LGHDT, CDR2 YNNKEL (reference sequence). The CDR3 extends over 13 amino acids. The V and J ends lost 4 bases and 2 bases respectively, with 8 bases between them. The CDR3 DNA follows: TGTGCCAGCAGCCTAGCACAAAACACTGAAGCTTTCTTT. Translating gives CASSLAQNTEAFF.

Only one count was recorded for this clone. V gene TRBV9 combines with J gene TRBJ2-6; 9 positions agree with TRBD1. The CDR3 consists of 21 residues. J was trimmed by 0 bases and V by 1 base; bases with no gene match: 14. From germline, CDR1 is SGDLS and CDR2 YYNGEE. CDR3 nucleotide sequence: TGTGCCAGCAGCGTATACCCCACACCGACAGGGGGAAGCTCTGGGGCCAACGTCCTGACTTTC. This gives the protein CASSVYPTPTGGSSGANVLTF.

This chain connects TRBV13 to TRBJ1-4; 7 nucleotides line up with TRBD1. Germline V gives CDR1 PRHDT, CDR2 FYEKMQ (reference sequence). The V gene end was trimmed by 7 bases and the J gene end by 8 bases; junction bases not matched to a gene: 10. This CDR3 has 14 amino acids. For the CDR3, the DNA is TGTGCCAGCACCTCGACAGGGTTGGACGAAAAACTGTTTTTT. This gives the protein CASTSTGLDEKLFF.

The V and J genes are TRBV7-9 and TRBJ2-7; D may correspond to TRBD1 or TRBD2 (6 bases each). V was shortened by 5 bases and J by 4 bases, with 15 bases between the two germline ends. This CDR3 has 14 amino acids. Looked up from germline, CDR1 is SEHNR and CDR2 is FQNEAQ (reference sequence). The CDR3 region is CASSPGGGPYEQYF. The DNA for the CDR3 is TGTGCCAGCAGCCCCGGAGGGGGGCCGTACGAGCAGTACTTC.

The chain recombines TRBV12-5 with TRBJ2-7, with TRBD2 matching 10 bases. The CDR3 sequence is 15 residues long. Germline V gene sequence: CDR1 LGHNT, CDR2 FRNRAP. V lost 8 bases to trimming and J lost 2 bases; unmatched junction nucleotides: 9. In nucleotides, the CDR3 is TGTGCTAGTTCCCCTTCTAGCGGGGGACCCTACGAGCAGTACTTC. Translated, it gives CASSPSSGGPYEQYF.

This chain connects TRBV11-3 to TRBJ2-2; TRBD2 might be the D (6 bases). Trimming pared 5 bases from V and 2 bases from J, leaving 12 bases between. This CDR3 has 15 residues. CDR1 is SGHNT, CDR2 YENEEA, per germline. The CDR3 here is CASSLGLSNTGELFF. CDR3 DNA sequence: TGTGCCAGCAGCCTCGGACTATCTAACACCGGGGAGCTGTTTTTT.

This chain uses TRBV29-1 with TRBJ1-1; 12 bases are shared with TRBD1. The CDR3 has 15 residues. Germline V gives CDR1 SQVTM, CDR2 ANQGSEA. The junction had 15 bases not matched to a gene; V was cut back by 6 bases and J by 10 bases. CDR3 coding DNA: TGCAGCGTGCATCTCTCCGGGACAGGGGGCGAGAGAGCTTTCTTT. Residues: CSVHLSGTGGERAFF.

This clone was observed once. The chain uses TRBV7-9 and TRBJ1-3; D is unclear. CDR1 is SEHNR, CDR2 FQNEAQ, per germline (reference sequence). Trimming removed 5 bases at V and 0 bases at J, with 8 bases between. The CDR3 runs to 14 residues. The DNA for the CDR3 is TGTGCCAGCAGCCGCCGGGTCTCTGGAAACACCATATATTTT. Amino acids: CASSRRVSGNTIYF.

The rearrangement links TRBV5-1 to TRBJ1-1, with D tentatively TRBD1 (5 bases). The CDR3 contains 15 residues. CDR1 SGHRS and CDR2 YFSETQ come from the germline V gene. Trimming left V 4 bases short and J 2 bases short, with 15 bases between. CDR3 in amino acids: CASSLPPGPNTEAFF. The CDR3 coding sequence is TGCGCCAGCAGCCTGCCACCGGGACCTAACACTGAAGCTTTCTTT.

This clone was detected once. The chain uses TRBV14 and TRBJ2-3; the D gene is possibly TRBD1 (6 bases). Between the trimmed V and J ends, which lost 1 base and 10 bases, there was a span of 24 bases. Germline CDR1 reads SGHDN; CDR2 reads FVKESK. This CDR3 is 17 amino acids long. The CDR3 loop is CASSQGSGMGWSGAQYF. DNA of the CDR3: TGTGCCAGCAGCCAAGGAAGTGGCATGGGGTGGTCAGGGGCGCAGTATTTT.

The rearrangement uses TRBV4-3 and TRBJ1-6; 8 bases align to TRBD1. Germline V gives CDR1 LGHNA, CDR2 YSLEER. The V and J ends lost 4 bases and 7 bases, in that order; junction bases with no gene match: 3. This CDR3 has 14 residues. The CDR3, as DNA: TGCGCCAGCAGCCGGACAGGGCGGAATTCACCCCTCCACTTT. Protein: CASSRTGRNSPLHF.

The CDR3 DNA sequence: TGCGCCAGCAGCTCGTTAGCGACCTTCACAGATACGCAGTATTTT. Residues: CASSSLATFTDTQYF. The V call is TRBV5-1, the J call TRBJ2-3; D is possibly TRBD2 (5 bases). This CDR3 comprises 15 residues. The germline V gene has CDR1 SGHRS and CDR2 YFSETQ. The V gene lost 3 bases and the J gene lost 2 bases, with 13 bases spanning the gap.

This rearrangement joins TRBV5-1 to TRBJ2-5; 7 positions match TRBD1. After removal of 3 bases from V and 3 bases from J, the junction contained 5 bases not matched to a gene. The CDR3 spans 14 residues. Germline V gene lookup returns CDR1 SGHRS and CDR2 YFSETQ. CDR3 DNA sequence: TGCGCCAGCAGCTCAGCGACAGGGAAAGAGACCCAGTACTTC. It is translated as CASSSATGKETQYF.

The rearrangement uses TRBV2 and TRBJ1-5, with D possibly TRBD1 on 5 matching bases. V was clipped by 7 bases and J by 0 bases, with 19 bases between them. In germline, CDR1 is SNHLY, CDR2 FYNNEI. This CDR3 has 17 amino acids. CDR3 DNA sequence: TGTGCCAGCAATAAAAGGGGCCTCAGCCGTAGCAATCAGCCCCAGCATTTT. Amino acids: CASNKRGLSRSNQPQHF. The variable domain in full, completed from reference TRBV2 and TRBJ1-5, reads EPEVTQTPSHQVTQMGQEVILRCVPISNHLYFYWYRQILGQKVEFLVSFYNNEISEKSEIFDDQFSVERPDGSNFTLKIRSTKLEDSAMYFCASNKRGLSRSNQPQHFGDGTRLSIL.

The chain carries TRBV11-2 and TRBJ1-6, with 7 bases that match TRBD1. CDR3 length: 15 residues. Germline CDR1 reads SGHAT; CDR2 reads FQNNGV. The V segment lost 1 base and the J segment 10 bases; nucleotides outside the gene matches: 7. This chain's CDR3 is CASSLAQGGGSPLHF. DNA for the CDR3: TGTGCCAGCAGCTTAGCCCAGGGGGGGGGATCACCCCTCCACTTT. Together with reference TRBV11-2 and TRBJ1-6, the CDR3 gives the full variable domain: EAGVAQSPRYKIIEKRQSVAFWCNPISGHATLYWYQQILGQGPKLLIQFQNNGVVDDSQLPKDRFSAERLKGVDSTLKIQPAKLEDSAVYLCASSLAQGGGSPLHFGNGTRLTVT.

The chain employs TRBV11-2 and TRBJ1-1, with D perhaps TRBD1 (5 bases). This CDR3 region has 14 residues. The V end was cut by 5 bases, the J end by 11 bases, with 21 bases between. CDR1 is SGHAT and CDR2 is FQNNGV in the germline V gene. The CDR3 region has the DNA TGTGCCAGCAGCCTATCGGGGCCAATCTCAACGGCTTTCTTT. It specifies CASSLSGPISTAFF.

This rearrangement joins TRBV7-2 to TRBJ2-7; TRBD2 might be the D (6 bases). The CDR3 length is 13 residues. Trimming took off 8 bases at V and 2 bases at J, with 13 bases between the two ends. Germline loops: CDR1 SGHTA, CDR2 FQGNSA. CDR3 nucleotide sequence: TGTGCCAGCCGCGGGAAACCAGCCTACGAGCAGTACTTC. It specifies CASRGKPAYEQYF.

CDR3 in amino acids: CASSETGDEKLFF. The DNA of the CDR3 is TGTGCCAGCAGTGAGACAGGGGATGAAAAACTGTTTTTT. The rearrangement uses TRBV2 and TRBJ1-4; TRBD1 agrees at 8 bases. The J segment lost 6 bases and the V segment lost 3 bases, leaving 0 bases of the junction unmatched. Germline assignment: CDR1 SNHLY and CDR2 FYNNEI. The CDR3 has 13 residues. The full variable domain, rest sourced from reference TRBV2 and TRBJ1-4, is EPEVTQTPSHQVTQMGQEVILRCVPISNHLYFYWYRQILGQKVEFLVSFYNNEISEKSEIFDDQFSVERPDGSNFTLKIRSTKLEDSAMYFCASSETGDEKLFFGSGTQLSVL.

The chain combines TRBV4-2 with TRBJ2-2, with D tentatively TRBD1 (6 bases). The CDR3 consists of 14 residues. The V and J ends lost 4 bases and 5 bases respectively, with 11 bases between them. CDR1 LGHNA and CDR2 YNFKEQ come from the germline V gene. Here the CDR3 DNA reads TGTGCCAGCAGCCGACAGGTCGGGACCGGGGAGCTGTTTTTT. It is translated as CASSRQVGTGELFF.

Details on this clone: Distinct nucleotide sequences in the sample also encode this CDR3. This rearrangement joins TRBV7-3 to TRBJ1-2; 7 bases are a match to TRBD1. CDR3 length equals 14 residues. Trimming at V came to 5 bases and at J to 0 bases, leaving 3 bases not matched to a gene. Germline loops: CDR1 SGHTA, CDR2 FQGTGA. CDR3 nucleotides: TGTGCCAGCAGCCCAGGGACAGCTAACTATGGCTACACCTTC. Translated: CASSPGTANYGYTF.

This clone was detected once. The V and J genes are TRBV5-8 and TRBJ1-6, with 9 bases matching TRBD1. Germline V gene lookup returns CDR1 SGHTS and CDR2 YDEGEE. With 4 bases clipped from V and 7 bases from J, the junction kept 6 bases outside the gene matches. The CDR3 extends over 15 amino acids. This CDR3 is CASSGTGLGNSPLHF. The CDR3 DNA reads as TGTGCCAGCAGCGGGACAGGGCTGGGGAATTCACCCCTCCACTTT.

This clone has a handful of counts. The chain recombines TRBV7-3 with TRBJ2-7; TRBD2 agrees at 10 bases. V gave up 4 bases and J gave up 4 bases; unmatched junction bases: 7. The V gene's germline CDR1 is SGHTA and CDR2 FQGTGA. CDR3 length: 15 residues. The CDR3 DNA sequence: TGTGCCAGCAGCTCGAGCGGGGGGGCCACTTACGAGCAGTACTTC. This sequence encodes CASSSSGGATYEQYF.

This clone was recorded a few times. This chain links TRBV7-9 with TRBJ1-5, with D unclear. The CDR3 is 12 residues long. Trimming cost V 1 base and J 7 bases, with 5 bases left between them. The germline gives CDR1 SEHNR, CDR2 FQNEAQ (reference sequence). The CDR3 reads CASSLESQPQHF. CDR3 in DNA: TGTGCCAGCAGCTTAGAATCCCAGCCCCAGCATTTT.

The CDR3 region is CASSSDGWSGANVLTF. The CDR3 DNA follows: TGTGCCAGCAGCTCGGACGGATGGTCAGGGGCCAACGTCCTGACTTTC. The gene calls are TRBV7-9 and TRBJ2-6; D not resolved. The CDR3 extends over 16 amino acids. Germline V gene lookup returns CDR1 SEHNR and CDR2 FQNEAQ (reference sequence). Trimming stripped 4 bases from V and 4 bases from J, with 14 bases between.